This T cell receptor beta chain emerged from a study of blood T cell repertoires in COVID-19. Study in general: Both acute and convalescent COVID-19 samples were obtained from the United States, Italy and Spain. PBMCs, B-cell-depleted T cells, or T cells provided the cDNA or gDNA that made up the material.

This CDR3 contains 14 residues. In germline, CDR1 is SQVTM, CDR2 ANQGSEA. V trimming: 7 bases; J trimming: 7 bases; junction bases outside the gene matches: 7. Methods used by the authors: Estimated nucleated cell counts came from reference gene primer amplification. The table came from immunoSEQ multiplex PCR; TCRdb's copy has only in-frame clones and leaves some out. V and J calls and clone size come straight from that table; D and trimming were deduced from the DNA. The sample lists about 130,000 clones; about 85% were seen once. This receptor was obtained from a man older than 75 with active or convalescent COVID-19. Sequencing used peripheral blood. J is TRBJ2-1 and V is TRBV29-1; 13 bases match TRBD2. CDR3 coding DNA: TGCAGCGCTGCCGGGACTAGCGGGATGAATGAGCAGTTCTTC. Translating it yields CSAAGTSGMNEQFF.